This TCR beta chain appears in the sequencing data of a study of blood T cell repertoires in COVID-19. Study-wide context: Sample material is recorded as cDNA or gDNA derived from T cells, B-cell-depleted T cells, or PBMCs.

The protocol was immunoSEQ multiplex PCR, while the TCRdb copy is restricted to in-frame clones and leaves out a portion. The repertoire holds roughly 220,000 clones, with around 80% as singletons. The CDR3 loop spans 12 amino acids. In germline, CDR1 is SNHLY, CDR2 FYNNEI. V was cut by 1 base and J by 5 bases, with 5 bases left in between. The study counted Cohort 3 donors as recovered given two negative PCRs, clearance, or symptom resolution. The sequenced material came from PBMCs or T cells enriched from blood (not recorded which). This TCR derives from a man in his forties who had recovered from COVID-19. V usage is TRBV2 and J usage is TRBJ1-2; the D is unclear. The DNA of the CDR3 is TGTGCCAGCAGTGAAGACAGTTATGGCTACACCTTC. This translates into CASSEDSYGYTF.